The 24 T cell receptor beta chains reported below all come from one sample, sequenced in a study of blood T cell repertoires in COVID-19. This table comes from immunoSEQ multiplex PCR, and its TCRdb copy is limited to in-frame clones, with some not included. This sample has tens of thousands of clones; almost 85% occur once, and the top ten carry about an eighth. Sequenced: peripheral blood. All receptors derive from a human donor in a cohort sampled during active COVID-19.

The table lists this clone with a count of one. The V gene is TRBV19, the J gene TRBJ2-1; TRBD2 matches 11 bases. The germline V gene encodes CDR1 LNHDA and CDR2 SQIVND (reference sequence). V shed 5 bases, J shed 5 bases, and the junction held 5 bases outside the gene matches. This CDR3 region has 15 residues. The CDR3 DNA follows: TGTGCCAGTAGTTCGGGACTAGCGGTCCACAATGAGCAGTTCTTC. It encodes CASSSGLAVHNEQFF.

The chain employs TRBV5-1 and TRBJ2-7; 11 bases map to TRBD1. CDR3 size: 16 residues. CDR1 is SGHRS, CDR2 YFSETQ, per germline. The V gene end was trimmed by 3 bases and the J gene end by 4 bases; junction bases not matched to a gene: 9. CDR3 sequence: CASSSRTGGSRYEQYF. In DNA form, the CDR3 reads TGCGCCAGCAGCTCGCGGACAGGGGGCAGTAGGTACGAGCAGTACTTC.

A single count supports this clone. The junction does not match germline at one end; this may be a read error. The chain combines TRBV24-1 with TRBJ2-1; TRBD1 matches 10 bases. Germline lookup yields CDR1 KGHDR and CDR2 SFDVKD. The CDR3 loop spans 16 amino acids. In DNA, the CDR3 is TGTGCCACCAGTGATTTGGGGACAGGGGACTACAATAAGCAGTTCTTC. It is translated as CATSDLGTGDYNKQFF.

The chain links TRBV7-3 to TRBJ2-3; no firm D call. The CDR3 has 13 amino acids. Per the germline V gene, CDR1 is SGHTA and CDR2 is FQGTGA. V lost 0 bases and J lost 4, with 5 bases in between. The CDR3 region is CASSLTPADTQYF. CDR3 sequence (DNA): TGTGCCAGCAGCTTAACGCCAGCAGATACGCAGTATTTT.

The V gene is TRBV6-2 or TRBV6-3, the J gene TRBJ2-3; TRBD2 agrees at 8 bases. The CDR3 has 12 residues. With 4 bases clipped from V and 10 bases from J, the junction kept 4 bases outside the gene matches. Per germline, CDR1 MNHEY and CDR2 SVGEGT. The CDR3 reads CASSWGTSPQYF. The CDR3 region has the DNA TGTGCCAGCAGTTGGGGGACTAGTCCGCAGTATTTT.

The gene calls are TRBV5-6 and TRBJ1-5; possibly TRBD1 for D (5 bases). V lost 0 bases and J 1 base, leaving 14 bases between the germline ends. Looked up from germline, CDR1 is SGHDT and CDR2 is YYEEEE. This CDR3 has 17 amino acids. CDR3 DNA: TGTGCCAGCAGCTTGGGAGGGCTTGGGGGGAGCAATCAGCCCCAGCATTTT. It is translated as CASSLGGLGGSNQPQHF.

V is TRBV6-5 and J is TRBJ2-3, with 8 bases matching TRBD1. V dropped 11 bases and J dropped 2; count of bases not matched to a gene: 9. CDR1 and CDR2 (germline): MNHEY, SVGAGI. The CDR3 runs to 14 residues. The CDR3 coding sequence is TGTGCCGCGAGGCAGGACAGGGACACAGATACGCAGTATTTT. Translating it yields CAARQDRDTDTQYF.

The chain carries TRBV29-1 and TRBJ1-2, with 8 nucleotides matching TRBD1. Germline values: CDR1 SQVTM, CDR2 ANQGSEA. Germline trimming cut 1 base from V and 2 bases from J; bases unmatched to any gene: 3. The length of the CDR3 is 14 residues. The chain's CDR3 is CSVEGRTGNYGYTF. The CDR3 DNA follows: TGCAGCGTTGAAGGACGGACAGGGAACTATGGCTACACCTTC.

In nucleotides, the CDR3 is TGTGCCAGCAGCTTAAACAGAAACTCTGGAAACACCATATATTTT. Its protein product is CASSLNRNSGNTIYF. The chain has TRBV11-2 and TRBJ1-3; D not certain. The CDR3 sequence is 15 residues long. The V end was cut by 2 bases, the J end by 0 bases, with 8 bases between. Germline CDR1 reads SGHAT; CDR2 reads FQNNGV. The full variable domain, its missing parts supplied by reference TRBV11-2 and TRBJ1-3, is EAGVAQSPRYKIIEKRQSVAFWCNPISGHATLYWYQQILGQGPKLLIQFQNNGVVDDSQLPKDRFSAERLKGVDSTLKIQPAKLEDSAVYLCASSLNRNSGNTIYFGEGSWLTVV.

The rearrangement joins TRBV10-2 to TRBJ1-3, with TRBD1 identical over 12 bases. V was pared by 8 bases and J by 5 bases, with 7 bases of the junction left unmatched. From germline, CDR1 is WSHSY and CDR2 SAAADI. This CDR3 comprises 15 residues. The CDR3 coding sequence is TGCGCCAGCCGCTCCGGGACAGGGGGCCGAAACACCATATATTTT. This codes for CASRSGTGGRNTIYF.

This chain connects TRBV5-4 to TRBJ2-3; D not resolved. V was trimmed by 4 bases and J by 0 bases, leaving 12 bases between them. From germline, CDR1 is SGHNT and CDR2 YYREEE (reference sequence). The CDR3 contains 15 residues. CDR3 amino acids: CASSPGYPSTDTQYF. CDR3 bases: TGTGCCAGCAGCCCAGGCTATCCTAGCACAGATACGCAGTATTTT.

This rearrangement joins TRBV10-3 to TRBJ1-2; possible D gene TRBD1, 6 bases. V dropped 3 bases and J dropped 3 bases, with 8 bases sitting between them. Germline V CDR1 and CDR2: ENHRY, SYGVKD. The CDR3 has 13 residues. CDR3 protein: CAISDRQDYGYTF. DNA of the CDR3: TGTGCCATCAGTGACAGACAGGACTATGGCTACACCTTC.

The V and J genes are TRBV20-1 and TRBJ2-1; the match to TRBD2 covers 13 bases. The CDR3 is 11 residues long. Germline CDR1 is DFQATT and CDR2 is SNEGSKA (reference sequence). The CDR3 DNA follows: TGCAGGGGGACTAGCGGGACGGAAATGTTCTTC. Encoded protein: CRGTSGTEMFF.

The chain combines TRBV30 with TRBJ2-1, with D perhaps TRBD2 (5 bases). CDR3 length equals 17 residues. V was pared by 0 bases and J by 2 bases, with 17 bases between. CDR1 is GTSNPN, CDR2 SVGIG, per germline (reference sequence). The CDR3: CAWSVKKAGKPYNEQFF. CDR3 coding DNA: TGTGCCTGGAGTGTAAAAAAGGCCGGGAAGCCCTACAATGAGCAGTTCTTC.

The chain employs TRBV4-3 and TRBJ1-6; D remains ambiguous. Trimming left V 1 base short and J 1 base short, with 11 bases between. This CDR3 region has 17 residues. Germline V gene data show CDR1 as LGHNA and CDR2 as YSLEER. CDR3 coding DNA: TGCGCCAGCAGCCAAGCGTTCGGAGGGTCCTATAATTCACCCCTCCACTTT. Translation: CASSQAFGGSYNSPLHF.

J is TRBJ2-7 and V is TRBV18; no clear D gene. Germline CDR1 and CDR2: KGHSH and LQKENI. This CDR3 has 17 residues. V was pared by 0 bases and J by 3 bases, with 18 bases between. The CDR3 nucleotides are TGTGCCAGCTCACCACCCTCGCGGAAAAGTGTCTTCTACGAGCAGTACTTC. Translating it yields CASSPPSRKSVFYEQYF.

V and J are TRBV19 and TRBJ2-3; D is ambiguous. The CDR3 is 14 residues long. Germline V gene sequence: CDR1 LNHDA, CDR2 SQIVND (reference sequence). Trimming shortened V by 4 bases and J by 0 bases, and 8 bases separated the two germline ends. As DNA, the CDR3 is TGTGCCAGTAGTACCCAGGCTAGCACAGATACGCAGTATTTT. Its translation is CASSTQASTDTQYF.

The chain recombines TRBV14 with TRBJ2-5; 7 positions match TRBD1. This CDR3 has 15 residues. The V gene end was trimmed by 1 base and the J gene end by 1 base; junction bases not matched to a gene: 3. CDR1 is SGHDN and CDR2 is FVKESK in the germline V gene. CDR3 DNA sequence: TGTGCCAGCAGCCAAGTGGCAGGGGGCCAAGAGACCCAGTACTTC. This encodes CASSQVAGGQETQYF.

The J gene is TRBJ1-2, the V gene TRBV11-1, with 9 bases aligning to TRBD1. This CDR3 has 14 amino acids. V dropped 6 bases and J dropped 8; count of bases not matched to a gene: 10. Germline V CDR1 and CDR2: SGHAT, FQDESV (reference sequence). The CDR3 DNA follows: TGTGCCAGCAGACCGGACAGGGGAACGGTGGGCTACACCTTC. Amino acid sequence: CASRPDRGTVGYTF.

This sequence joins TRBV9 and TRBJ1-2; tentative D call: TRBD1 (5 bases). CDR1 and CDR2 (germline): SGDLS, YYNGEE. The CDR3 length is 15 residues. The V and J ends lost 5 bases and 1 base respectively, with 15 bases between them. CDR3 DNA sequence: TGTGCCAGCAGGGACACTTCACCTCATAACTATGGCTACACCTTC. Translated: CASRDTSPHNYGYTF.

The chain carries TRBV10-3 and TRBJ2-3; tentative D call: TRBD2 (6 bases). Trimming cost V 4 bases and J 0 bases, with 14 bases left between them. CDR1 ENHRY and CDR2 SYGVKD come from the germline V gene. The length of the CDR3 is 16 residues. The CDR3 sequence is CAISVVRELSTDTQYF. CDR3 coding DNA: TGTGCCATCAGTGTTGTCCGGGAGTTAAGCACAGATACGCAGTATTTT.

The V call is TRBV7-2, the J call TRBJ1-5, with D uncertain. Germline CDR1 is SGHTA and CDR2 is FQGNSA. The length of the CDR3 is 14 residues. V was shortened by 4 bases and J by 6 bases, with 13 bases between the two germline ends. The CDR3 reads CASSSRGWSQPQHF. The CDR3 nucleotides are TGTGCCAGCAGCTCAAGAGGGTGGTCTCAGCCCCAGCATTTT.

The chain carries TRBV5-6 and TRBJ2-1; D may be TRBD2 (6 bases). CDR3 length: 17 residues. V gave up 3 bases and J gave up 4 bases, with 20 bases separating them. CDR1 SGHDT and CDR2 YYEEEE come from the germline V gene. The CDR3 coding sequence is TGTGCCAGCAGCTACAGGAGGGGTAGGAGCCTGTACAATGAGCAGTTCTTC. Translating it yields CASSYRRGRSLYNEQFF.

The chain recombines TRBV7-2 with TRBJ2-1; D perhaps matches TRBD2 (5 bases). V lost 4 bases and J 12 bases, leaving 19 bases between the germline ends. CDR3 length: 14 amino acids. Germline V lookup: CDR1 SGHTA, CDR2 FQGNSA. The CDR3 bases are TGTGCCAGCAGCTCCCAGGAGGCCAGCCCGGGGCAGTTCTTC. It encodes CASSSQEASPGQFF.